This entry lists 21 T cell receptor beta chains sequenced from one sample in a study of blood T cells in healthy people across ages. The use of a sample-barcoded 5' primer and a J-beta primer mix characterized a second PCR of about 7 to 12 cycles. A single record per CDR3 protein comes from TCRdb applying MiXCR to the 5' RACE reads. The table has about 290,000 distinct CDR3 sequences, roughly 29% seen once. The sequenced sample was blood. The receptors here all came from a woman in her 70s in good health.

The chain recombines TRBV28 with TRBJ2-1, with 7 positions matching TRBD2. The germline V gene has CDR1 MDHEN and CDR2 SYDVKM. The CDR3 consists of 13 residues. V dropped 7 bases and J dropped 9; count of bases not matched to a gene: 9. This CDR3 reads CASNAEGLGEQFF. CDR3 bases: TGTGCCAGCAACGCCGAAGGACTAGGTGAGCAGTTCTTC.

This rearrangement joins TRBV12-3 or TRBV12-4 to TRBJ2-1; 9 bases align to TRBD1. With 4 bases clipped from V and 8 bases from J, the junction kept 9 bases outside the gene matches. The CDR3 runs 15 residues. The CDR3 DNA reads TGTGCCAGCAGTTCCCGGGACAGGGCGGGCGATGAGCAGTTCTTC. Its translation: CASSSRDRAGDEQFF.

This clonotype was detected a few times. The gene calls are TRBV28 and TRBJ1-1; maybe TRBD1 (5 bases). Trimming removed 5 bases from V and 5 bases from J, with 15 bases in between. The CDR3 sequence is 14 residues long. Germline CDR1 reads MDHEN; CDR2 reads SYDVKM. Written as DNA, the CDR3 is TGTGCCAGCAGTCCTCGGGGGAGTAGGACTGAAGCTTTCTTT. It yields the protein CASSPRGSRTEAFF.

The rearrangement joins TRBV9 to TRBJ2-5; 11 nucleotides match TRBD2. The last part of the DNA fits TRBJ2-1 better; the J call may be wrong. The CDR3 is 15 residues long. Germline-derived CDR1 and CDR2 are SGDLS and YYNGEE. For the CDR3, the DNA is TGTGCCAGCAGCGGATGGACTAGCGGGTTCAATGAGCAGTTCTTC. Translation: CASSGWTSGFNEQFF.

There are a few counts of this clonotype. CDR3 protein: CASSVEGRDEQYF. DNA of the CDR3: TGTGCCAGCAGCGTAGAAGGGCGCGACGAGCAGTACTTC. This sequence joins TRBV9 and TRBJ2-7, with unresolved D. The CDR3 loop spans 13 amino acids. Germline V gene lookup returns CDR1 SGDLS and CDR2 YYNGEE. V lost 0 bases, J lost 5 bases, and 9 bases lay in between.

As to this clonotype: A junction end diverges from the germline sequence, so it may reflect a read error. The V gene is TRBV12-3 or TRBV12-4, the J gene TRBJ2-4; no definite D call. The CDR3 runs to 10 residues. CDR3 region: CASIVNTQYF. CDR3 nucleotide sequence: TGTGCCAGCATTGTAAACACTCAGTACTTC.

This clonotype came up a few times. The genes are TRBV20-1 and TRBJ2-5, with TRBD2 matching 10 bases. CDR1 DFQATT and CDR2 SNEGSKA come from the germline V gene (reference sequence). CDR3 length: 14 amino acids. V dropped 3 bases and J dropped 4; count of bases not matched to a gene: 5. CDR3 sequence reads: CSARPGLAAETQYF. The CDR3 DNA is TGCAGTGCTAGGCCAGGACTAGCGGCAGAGACCCAGTACTTC.

The V gene is TRBV6-2 or TRBV6-3, the J gene TRBJ2-5; 12 bases are shared with TRBD2. In germline, CDR1 is MNHEY, CDR2 SVGEGT. The CDR3 is made up of 17 amino acids. The trim removed 6 bases at V and 5 bases at J, leaving 13 bases unmatched. The chain's CDR3 is CASSQGRLAGVGETQYF. The CDR3 nucleotides are TGTGCCAGCAGCCAGGGGAGACTAGCGGGAGTAGGGGAGACCCAGTACTTC.

The rearrangement uses TRBV5-1 and TRBJ2-7; weak D call: TRBD2 (6 bases). With 0 bases removed from V and 5 bases from J, the gap between germline ends came to 12 bases. CDR3 length: 14 amino acids. Per the germline V gene, CDR1 is SGHRS and CDR2 is YFSETQ. The CDR3 region is CASSLGLALNEQYF. CDR3 in DNA: TGCGCCAGCAGCTTGGGGCTAGCGCTCAACGAGCAGTACTTC.

This clonotype has a handful of counts. This CDR3 reads CASSLDSIRYEQYF. Written as DNA, the CDR3 is TGTGCCAGCAGCTTGGATTCTATCCGCTACGAGCAGTACTTC. The chain is built from TRBV5-5 and TRBJ2-7; D remains ambiguous. Trimming pared 0 bases from V and 3 bases from J, leaving 10 bases between. CDR1 SGHKS and CDR2 YYEKEE come from the germline V gene (reference sequence). CDR3 length: 14 residues.

This clonotype was observed a single time. A much larger clone sits a single nucleotide away, making a read error possible. DNA of the CDR3: TGTGCCAGCAGCCGGGCTCAGGGTTCCTACGGGCAGTACTTC. Encoded protein: CASSRAQGSYGQYF. The genes are TRBV6-5 and TRBJ2-5; D is perhaps TRBD1 (5 bases). Germline assignment: CDR1 MNHEY and CDR2 SVGAGI. Trimming removed 6 bases from V and 11 bases from J, with 22 bases in between. The CDR3 extends over 14 amino acids.

The sample holds a few counts of this clonotype. One end of the junction does not line up with germline, which may come from a read error. V usage is TRBV29-1 and J usage is TRBJ2-3, with 14 bases matching TRBD2. The length of the CDR3 is 15 residues. Per the germline V gene, CDR1 is SQVTM and CDR2 is ANQGSEA. This CDR3 is CSVGGTSGSTDAQYF. CDR3 nucleotide sequence: TGTAGCGTTGGAGGGACTAGCGGGAGCACAGATGCGCAGTATTTT.

This clonotype appeared a few times. This chain links TRBV4-2 with TRBJ2-1, with TRBD2 matching over 7 bases. V shed 0 bases, J shed 4 bases, and the junction held 3 bases outside the gene matches. The CDR3 is 15 amino acids. The germline gives CDR1 LGHNA, CDR2 YNFKEQ. The CDR3 DNA is TGTGCCAGCAGCCAAGAGCCTAGCGGATACAATGAGCAGTTCTTC. Encoded protein: CASSQEPSGYNEQFF.

V usage is TRBV20-1 and J usage is TRBJ1-4; TRBD1 matches 8 bases. CDR3 length equals 13 residues. Germline values: CDR1 DFQATT, CDR2 SNEGSKA (reference sequence). V was clipped by 6 bases and J by 7 bases; unmatched bases: 7. CDR3 DNA: TGCAGTGCACTGGACAGGGCTGGTGAAAAACTGTTTTTT. Protein product: CSALDRAGEKLFF.

Regarding this clonotype: This likely comes from a read error, as the CDR3 has no conserved phenylalanine or tryptophan at its end. This rearrangement joins TRBV7-2 to TRBJ2-5; 7 nucleotides line up with TRBD1. Germline V gene lookup returns CDR1 SGHTA and CDR2 FQGNSA. V lost 5 bases and J lost 3; bases outside the gene matches: 3. The CDR3 is made up of 13 amino acids. CDR3 sequence: CASSQGQKETQYL. Written as DNA, the CDR3 is TGTGCCAGCAGCCAGGGACAGAAAGAGACCCAGTACCTC.

In this sample, this clonotype turned up a few times. The chain couples TRBV28 to TRBJ1-2; D remains unclear. The ends were cut back, 6 bases at V and 2 bases at J, with 4 bases in the middle. The CDR3 covers 11 residues. Germline V CDR1 and CDR2: MDHEN, SYDVKM. The CDR3 reads CASRTNYGYTF. The CDR3 DNA reads as TGTGCCAGCAGAACGAACTATGGCTACACCTTC.

V gene TRBV20-1 combines with J gene TRBJ2-1; 13 bases are shared with TRBD2. Losses at the gene ends were 0 bases for V and 0 bases for J; bases not matched to a gene: 14. The CDR3 is 21 amino acids. CDR1 and CDR2 (germline): DFQATT, SNEGSKA (reference sequence). CDR3 in DNA: TGCAGTGCTAGAGATGAGGTCACTAGCGGGAGGGCCTGGAGCTCCTACAATGAGCAGTTCTTC. Amino acid sequence: CSARDEVTSGRAWSSYNEQFF.

The gene calls are TRBV10-3 and TRBJ1-2, with 8 bases lining up with TRBD1. CDR3 length: 13 amino acids. The germline CDR1 and CDR2 sequences are ENHRY and SYGVKD. Trimming cost V 6 bases and J 6 bases; bases outside gene matches: 6. The CDR3, as DNA: TGTGCCATCAGGGAGGACAGGGTTAATGGCTACACCTTC. The encoded protein is CAIREDRVNGYTF.

This clonotype has more than one count but fewer than ten. The genes are TRBV20-1 and TRBJ2-5; D remains unclear. The V gene lost 6 bases and the J gene lost 4 bases, with 12 bases spanning the gap. Germline CDR1 is DFQATT and CDR2 is SNEGSKA (reference sequence). The CDR3 consists of 12 residues. The CDR3 DNA reads TGCAGTGCCGGAATGGACCGAGAGACCCAGTACTTC. This gives the protein CSAGMDRETQYF.

As regards this clonotype: Germline is not matched at one junction end, which may reflect a read error. V gene TRBV28 combines with J gene TRBJ2-4; 10 bases match TRBD1. The CDR3 loop spans 13 amino acids. Per germline, CDR1 MDHEN and CDR2 SYDVKM. In DNA form, the CDR3 reads TGTGCCAGCAGTTTGCTGGACAGGGGGATCTGTGACTTC. As protein: CASSLLDRGICDF.

This clonotype was seen a few times. J is TRBJ2-1 and V is TRBV3-1; D is unclear. CDR3 size: 18 residues. V lost 0 bases to trimming and J lost 1 base, with 16 bases between them. Germline lookup yields CDR1 LGHDT and CDR2 YNNKEL (reference sequence). Written as DNA, the CDR3 is TGTGCCAGCAGCCAAGAGGGGTTATCGTGGTTTTCCTACAATGAGCAGTTCTTC. It specifies CASSQEGLSWFSYNEQFF.